What follows are 13 T cell receptor beta chains derived from one specimen sequenced in a study of blood T cell repertoires in COVID-19. The method was immunoSEQ multiplex PCR; TCRdb's version includes in-frame clones alone and lacks a portion of them. The sample consists of 150,000 to 200,000 clones, approximately 77% of them appearing once. Sequencing was carried out using PBMCs or T cells enriched from blood (not recorded which). Receptors originate from a man in his fifties or sixties who had recovered from COVID-19.

As for this clone: Different DNA sequences within this sample yield the same CDR3. The chain carries TRBV5-1 and TRBJ2-3; a possible D gene is TRBD2 (5 bases). Germline CDR1 SGHRS, CDR2 YFSETQ. The CDR3 is 15 residues long. V dropped 1 base and J dropped 1 base, with 10 bases sitting between them. The CDR3 is CASSLRGMGTDTQYF. In DNA form, the CDR3 reads TGCGCCAGCAGCTTGCGAGGGATGGGCACAGATACGCAGTATTTT.

The sample holds a few counts of this clone. This chain links TRBV7-2 with TRBJ2-1; possibly TRBD2 for D (7 bases). Trimming took off 2 bases at V and 1 base at J, with 15 bases between the two ends. CDR3 length: 17 residues. Germline V gene data show CDR1 as SGHTA and CDR2 as FQGNSA. This CDR3 is CASSLTGTKRSYNEQFF. CDR3 bases: TGTGCCAGCAGCTTAACAGGGACTAAGAGATCCTACAATGAGCAGTTCTTC.

The chain recombines TRBV9 with TRBJ2-5, with D tentatively TRBD2 (6 bases). CDR1 is SGDLS, CDR2 YYNGEE, per germline. This CDR3 is 16 amino acids long. The V end lost 0 bases, the J end lost 5 bases, and 17 bases lay between the germline ends. CDR3 sequence: CASSVDPGVAWETQYF. The CDR3 DNA is TGTGCCAGCAGCGTAGATCCGGGAGTGGCTTGGGAGACCCAGTACTTC.

The chain is built from TRBV12-3 or TRBV12-4 and TRBJ2-3; D is unclear. The CDR3 loop spans 13 amino acids. Trimming stripped 3 bases from V and 6 bases from J, with 10 bases between. CDR3 residues: CASSFLPGDTQYF. The CDR3 bases are TGTGCCAGCAGTTTCCTACCCGGGGATACGCAGTATTTT.

The chain carries TRBV3-1 (or the pseudogene TRBV3-2) and TRBJ2-1; 10 positions match TRBD2. V trimming: 6 bases; J trimming: 4 bases; junction bases outside the gene matches: 6. There are 15 residues in the CDR3. Germline V gene data show CDR1 as LGHDT and CDR2 as YNNKEL (reference sequence). For the CDR3, the DNA is TGTGCCAGCAGACCGCTAGCGGGGGCATACAATGAGCAGTTCTTC. Its translation is CASRPLAGAYNEQFF.

The J gene is TRBJ2-3, the V gene TRBV7-9, with D perhaps TRBD2 (5 bases). The CDR3 has 14 amino acids. The germline V and J ends were trimmed by 3 bases and 0 bases, with 7 bases remaining between them. Germline V gene sequence: CDR1 SEHNR, CDR2 FQNEAQ (reference sequence). CDR3 loop: CASSFEGSTDTQYF. For the CDR3, the DNA is TGTGCCAGCAGCTTTGAGGGCAGCACAGATACGCAGTATTTT.

This clone has a handful of counts. J is TRBJ2-7 and V is TRBV2; TRBD1 agrees at 8 bases. The CDR3 contains 15 residues. Germline lookup yields CDR1 SNHLY and CDR2 FYNNEI. V was pared by 6 bases and J by 0 bases, with 7 bases of the junction left unmatched. CDR3 nucleotide sequence: TGTGCCAGCAGCTTAATTGGACAGGGCTCCTACGAGCAGTACTTC. Amino acids: CASSLIGQGSYEQYF.

This chain connects TRBV24-1 to TRBJ2-7, with D maybe TRBD1 (5 bases). This CDR3 contains 13 residues. Germline CDR1 reads KGHDR; CDR2 reads SFDVKD. Trimming pared 4 bases from V and 6 bases from J, leaving 12 bases between. This CDR3 is CATSDTQALEQYF. In nucleotides, the CDR3 is TGTGCCACCAGTGACACACAGGCTCTCGAGCAGTACTTC.

This sequence joins TRBV11-3 and TRBJ2-2; weak D call: TRBD1 (5 bases). V was cut by 0 bases and J by 8 bases, with 13 bases left in between. The CDR3 covers 15 residues. From germline, CDR1 is SGHNT and CDR2 YENEEA. The CDR3 coding sequence is TGTGCCAGCAGCTTAGACGACAGTATATCTGGGGAGCTGTTTTTT. Amino acids: CASSLDDSISGELFF.

In nucleotides, the CDR3 is TGTGCCAGCAGCTTACGGCAGGCCCCGAATTACAATGAGCAGTTCTTC. This translates into CASSLRQAPNYNEQFF. The rearrangement joins TRBV7-3 to TRBJ2-1, with D unclear. The CDR3 extends over 16 amino acids. Trimming took off 2 bases at V and 4 bases at J, with 15 bases between the two ends. Germline values: CDR1 SGHTA, CDR2 FQGTGA.

This chain connects TRBV9 to TRBJ1-6; TRBD1 matches 11 bases. Trimming took 4 bases from V and 7 from J; bases not matched to a gene: 7. The CDR3 runs to 16 residues. Looked up from germline, CDR1 is SGDLS and CDR2 is YYNGEE. CDR3 amino acids: CASSRTGTGGNSPLHF. In DNA form, the CDR3 reads TGTGCCAGCAGCCGAACCGGGACAGGGGGGAATTCACCCCTCCACTTT.

The chain joins TRBV29-1 to TRBJ2-7; D is unresolved. The CDR3 extends over 12 amino acids. Germline V gene data show CDR1 as SQVTM and CDR2 as ANQGSEA. V dropped 0 bases and J dropped 3 bases, with 6 bases sitting between them. DNA for the CDR3: TGCAGCGTTGAAGATCCAGGCTACGAGCAGTACTTC. This translates into CSVEDPGYEQYF.

This clone was observed a handful of times. V is TRBV5-1 and J is TRBJ1-1; D not certain. Germline assignment: CDR1 SGHRS and CDR2 YFSETQ. V was cut by 0 bases and J by 4 bases, with 16 bases left in between. This CDR3 is 16 amino acids long. The CDR3 sequence is CASSLASRLEGTEAFF. The CDR3 DNA reads as TGCGCCAGCAGCTTGGCCTCCCGTCTGGAGGGCACTGAAGCTTTCTTT. Drawing the rest from reference TRBV5-1 and TRBJ1-1, the complete variable domain is KAGVTQTPRYLIKTRGQQVTLSCSPISGHRSVSWYQQTPGQGLQFLFEYFSETQRNKGNFPGRFSGRQFSNSRSEMNVSTLELGDSALYLCASSLASRLEGTEAFFGQGTRLTVV.